This T cell receptor (beta chain) derives from a study of shared clonotypes between healthy human individuals. Study in general: Sampling drew on donors who were two women and a few men aged 18 to 49. Regarding the study as a whole: Larger estimated richness was generally recorded for naive subsets relative to memory subsets. Despite large depth, sorted-subset datasets appeared incompletely sequenced.

Sequenced by immunoSEQ multiplex PCR; TCRdb stores in-frame clones only, minus some. Of 2.3 million or so clones in the sample, over 90% are singletons; the top ten hold under 0.45%. The V gene's germline CDR1 is MNHEY and CDR2 SVGAGI. V lost 5 bases to trimming and J lost 4 bases, with 14 bases between them. CDR3 size: 15 residues. This clone was recorded a few times. Its antigen is unidentified. The gene calls are TRBV6-5 and TRBJ2-2; D is undetermined. The sequence derives from a man younger than 35 in good health. Some clones in this sample may be carry-over from other donors' samples. Sequencing was done on a sample of naive CD4+ T cells from PBMCs. Subset noted: CD45RA+ positively selected. CDR3 region: CASSHDFLGTGELFF. In DNA, the CDR3 is TGTGCCAGCAGTCACGACTTCCTGGGCACCGGGGAGCTGTTTTTT.